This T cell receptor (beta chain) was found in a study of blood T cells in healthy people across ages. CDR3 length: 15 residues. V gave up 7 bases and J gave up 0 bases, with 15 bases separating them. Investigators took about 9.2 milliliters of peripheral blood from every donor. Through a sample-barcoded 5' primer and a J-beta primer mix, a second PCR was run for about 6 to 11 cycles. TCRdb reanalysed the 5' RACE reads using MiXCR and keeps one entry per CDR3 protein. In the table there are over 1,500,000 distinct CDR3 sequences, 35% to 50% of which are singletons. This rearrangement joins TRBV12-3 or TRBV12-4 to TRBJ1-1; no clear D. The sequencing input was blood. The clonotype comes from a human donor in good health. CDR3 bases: TGTGCCAGCATTCCCCACCTGGGTTTGAACACTGAAGCTTTCTTT. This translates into CASIPHLGLNTEAFF.